This T cell receptor beta chain was sequenced during a study of radiation and T cells in renal cell carcinoma. TCRdb's copy holds only in-frame clones and misses some; the assay was immunoSEQ multiplex PCR. The sample yields about 95,000 clones, 75% to 90% seen once. The sample's time point: baseline pretreatment blood. Treatment indicated: 15 Gy SBRT to primary tumor, nephrectomy 4 weeks later. The patient's renal cell carcinoma had clear cell pathology. The germline V gene has CDR1 SGHRS and CDR2 YFSETQ. The trim removed 0 bases at V and 6 bases at J, leaving 5 bases unmatched. The CDR3 contains 16 residues.

The chain employs TRBV5-1 and TRBJ2-1; TRBD2 matches at 11 bases. This material consisted of blood, taken from a patient whose treatment included radiotherapy and nephrectomy. This TCR came from a man aged 50 or older with renal cell carcinoma. CDR3 nucleotide sequence: TGCGCCAGCAGCTTGGTAGCGGGAGGGCCACTCAATGAGCAGTTCTTC. Translation: CASSLVAGGPLNEQFF.